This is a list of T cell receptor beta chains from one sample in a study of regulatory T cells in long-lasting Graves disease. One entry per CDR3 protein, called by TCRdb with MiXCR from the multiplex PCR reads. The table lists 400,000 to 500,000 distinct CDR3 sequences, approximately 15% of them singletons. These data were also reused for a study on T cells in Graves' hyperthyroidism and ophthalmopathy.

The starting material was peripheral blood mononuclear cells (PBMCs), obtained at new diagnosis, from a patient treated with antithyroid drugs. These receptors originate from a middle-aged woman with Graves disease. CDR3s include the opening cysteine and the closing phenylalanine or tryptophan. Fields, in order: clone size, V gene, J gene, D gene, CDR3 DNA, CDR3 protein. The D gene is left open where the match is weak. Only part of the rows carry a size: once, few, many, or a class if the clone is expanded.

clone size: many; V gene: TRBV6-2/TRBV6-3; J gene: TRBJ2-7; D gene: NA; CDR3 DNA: TGTGCCAGCAGCCCCGCGGAGGGTTCCTACGAGCAGTACTTC; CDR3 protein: CASSPAEGSYEQYF
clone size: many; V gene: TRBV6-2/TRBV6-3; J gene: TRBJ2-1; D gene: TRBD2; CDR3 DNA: TGTGCCAGCAGTGCCCGCGCCCTAGCGGTTAGCTCCTACAATGAGCAGTTCTTC; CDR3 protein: CASSARALAVSSYNEQFF
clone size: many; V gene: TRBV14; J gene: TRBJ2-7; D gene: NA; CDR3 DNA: TGTGCCAGCAGCCCGAACATTAGTCACCCTTACGAGCAGTACTTC; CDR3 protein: CASSPNISHPYEQYF
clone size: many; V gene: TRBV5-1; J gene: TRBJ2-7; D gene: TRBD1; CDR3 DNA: TGCGCCAGCAGACCAATATCGACAGGGATCCACGAGCAGTACTTC; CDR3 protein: CASRPISTGIHEQYF
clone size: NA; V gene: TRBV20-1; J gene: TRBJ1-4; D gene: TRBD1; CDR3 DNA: TGCAGTGCTAGAGACGGACAGGGAGTTGCAACTAATGAAAAACTGTTTTTT; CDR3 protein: CSARDGQGVATNEKLFF
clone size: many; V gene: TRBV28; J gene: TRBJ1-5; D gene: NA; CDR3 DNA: TGTGCCAGCAGCTCAGGGCGGGGGGGGCTACAGCCCCAGCATTTT; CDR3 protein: CASSSGRGGLQPQHF
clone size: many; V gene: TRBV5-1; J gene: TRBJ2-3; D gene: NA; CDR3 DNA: TGCGCCAGCAGCTTCTTGGGAAGCGGAGGGGATACGCAGTATTTT; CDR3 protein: CASSFLGSGGDTQYF
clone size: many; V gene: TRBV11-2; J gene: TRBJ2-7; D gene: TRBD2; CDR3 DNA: TGTGCCAGCAGCTTAGACCTAGCGGGAGGGCGGGACGAGCAGTACTTC; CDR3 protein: CASSLDLAGGRDEQYF
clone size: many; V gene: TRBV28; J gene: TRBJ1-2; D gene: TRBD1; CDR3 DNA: TGTGCCAGCAGTTTATTCCGGGGGGGACAGGGGTATGGCTACACCTTC; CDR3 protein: CASSLFRGGQGYGYTF
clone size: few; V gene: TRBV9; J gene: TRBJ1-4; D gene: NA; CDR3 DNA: TGTGCCAGCAGCGCGGGTGACCGCTCGGGTGGGGAAAAACTGTTTTTT; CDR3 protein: CASSAGDRSGGEKLFF
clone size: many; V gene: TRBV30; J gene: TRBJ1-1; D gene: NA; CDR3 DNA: TGTGCCTGGAGTGTATATTGGCTCCGGAACACTGAAGCTTTCTTT; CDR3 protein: CAWSVYWLRNTEAFF
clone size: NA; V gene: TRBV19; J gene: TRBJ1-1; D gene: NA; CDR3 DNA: TGTGCCACCGCCCGGGACCGAGGGGACACTGAAGCTTTCTTT; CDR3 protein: CATARDRGDTEAFF